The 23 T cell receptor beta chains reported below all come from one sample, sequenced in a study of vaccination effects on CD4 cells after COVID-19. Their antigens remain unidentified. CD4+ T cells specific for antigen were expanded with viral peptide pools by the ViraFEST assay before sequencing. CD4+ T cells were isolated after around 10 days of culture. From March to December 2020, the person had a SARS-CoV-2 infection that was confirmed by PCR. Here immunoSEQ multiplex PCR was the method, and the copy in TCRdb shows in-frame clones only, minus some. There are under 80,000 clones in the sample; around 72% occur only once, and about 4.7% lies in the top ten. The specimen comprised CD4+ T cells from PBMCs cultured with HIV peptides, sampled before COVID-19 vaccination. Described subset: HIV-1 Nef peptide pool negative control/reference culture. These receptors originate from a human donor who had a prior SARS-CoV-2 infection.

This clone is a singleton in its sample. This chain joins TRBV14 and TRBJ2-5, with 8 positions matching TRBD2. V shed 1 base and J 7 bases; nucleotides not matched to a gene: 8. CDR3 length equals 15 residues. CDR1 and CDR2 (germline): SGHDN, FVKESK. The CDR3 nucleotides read TGTGCCAGCAGCCAAGGAGCGGGGGCAGGAGGGACCCAGTACTTC. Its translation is CASSQGAGAGGTQYF.

This CDR3 reads CASNLYALAGVNEQFF. CDR3 sequence (DNA): TGTGCCAGCAACCTTTATGCTCTAGCGGGGGTAAATGAGCAGTTCTTC. The chain recombines TRBV5-6 with TRBJ2-1; 10 bases line up with TRBD2. Germline CDR1 is SGHDT and CDR2 is YYEEEE. J lost 7 bases, V lost 6 bases, and 13 bases had no gene match. The length of the CDR3 is 16 residues.

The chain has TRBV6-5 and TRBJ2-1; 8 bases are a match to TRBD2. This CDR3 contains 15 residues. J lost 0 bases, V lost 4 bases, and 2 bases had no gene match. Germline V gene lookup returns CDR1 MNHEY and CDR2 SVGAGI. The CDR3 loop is CASSSGLASYNEQFF. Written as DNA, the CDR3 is TGTGCCAGCAGTTCTGGACTAGCCTCCTACAATGAGCAGTTCTTC.

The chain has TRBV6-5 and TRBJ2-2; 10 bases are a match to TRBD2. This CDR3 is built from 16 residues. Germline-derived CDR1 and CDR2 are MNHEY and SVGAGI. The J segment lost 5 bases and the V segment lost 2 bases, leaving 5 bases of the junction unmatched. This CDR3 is CASSYGSGRPTGELFF. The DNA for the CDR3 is TGTGCCAGCAGTTACGGTAGCGGGAGGCCGACCGGGGAGCTGTTTTTT.

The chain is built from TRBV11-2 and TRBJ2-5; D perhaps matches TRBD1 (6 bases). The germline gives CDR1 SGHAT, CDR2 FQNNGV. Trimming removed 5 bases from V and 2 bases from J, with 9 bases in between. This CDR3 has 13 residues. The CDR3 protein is CASSPGQQETQYF. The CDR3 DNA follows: TGTGCCAGCAGCCCTGGACAGCAAGAGACCCAGTACTTC.

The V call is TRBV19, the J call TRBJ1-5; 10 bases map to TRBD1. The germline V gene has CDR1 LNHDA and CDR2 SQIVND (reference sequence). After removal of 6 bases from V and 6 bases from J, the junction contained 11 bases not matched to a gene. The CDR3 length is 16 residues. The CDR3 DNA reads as TGTGCCAGTAGGGGACAGGGGTTGGCTTTAGGTCAGCCCCAGCATTTT. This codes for CASRGQGLALGQPQHF.

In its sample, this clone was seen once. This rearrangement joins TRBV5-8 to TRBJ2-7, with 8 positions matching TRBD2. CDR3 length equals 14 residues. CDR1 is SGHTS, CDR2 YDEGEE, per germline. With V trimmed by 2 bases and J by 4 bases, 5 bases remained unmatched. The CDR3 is CASSFGGGGYEQYF. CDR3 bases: TGTGCCAGCAGCTTCGGGGGGGGCGGATACGAGCAGTACTTC.

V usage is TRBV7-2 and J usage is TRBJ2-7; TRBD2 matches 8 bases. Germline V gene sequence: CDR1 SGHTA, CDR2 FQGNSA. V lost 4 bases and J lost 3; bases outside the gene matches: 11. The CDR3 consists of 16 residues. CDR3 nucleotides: TGTGCCAGCAGCTCTATTAGCGGGACTCGGATCTACGAGCAGTACTTC. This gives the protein CASSSISGTRIYEQYF.

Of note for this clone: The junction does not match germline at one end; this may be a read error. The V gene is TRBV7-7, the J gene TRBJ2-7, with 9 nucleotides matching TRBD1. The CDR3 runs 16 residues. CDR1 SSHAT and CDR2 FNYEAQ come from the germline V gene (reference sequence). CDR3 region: CASSPGQGSGSYEQYF. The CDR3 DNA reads TGTGCTAGCAGCCCGGGACAGGGTAGCGGGTCCTACGAGCAGTACTTC.

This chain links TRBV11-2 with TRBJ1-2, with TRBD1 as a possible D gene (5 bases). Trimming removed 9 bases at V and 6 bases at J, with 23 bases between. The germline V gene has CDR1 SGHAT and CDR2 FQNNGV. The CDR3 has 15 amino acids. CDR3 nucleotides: TGTGCCAGTGGGGTCGGATGGGGGAGGGAGGATGGCTACACCTTC. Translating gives CASGVGWGREDGYTF.

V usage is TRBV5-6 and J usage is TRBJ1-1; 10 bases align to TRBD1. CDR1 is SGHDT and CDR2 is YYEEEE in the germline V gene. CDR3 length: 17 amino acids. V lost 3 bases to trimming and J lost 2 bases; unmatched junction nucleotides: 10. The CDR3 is CASSSRQGAVENTEAFF. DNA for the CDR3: TGTGCCAGCAGCTCCCGACAGGGGGCGGTTGAAAACACTGAAGCTTTCTTT.

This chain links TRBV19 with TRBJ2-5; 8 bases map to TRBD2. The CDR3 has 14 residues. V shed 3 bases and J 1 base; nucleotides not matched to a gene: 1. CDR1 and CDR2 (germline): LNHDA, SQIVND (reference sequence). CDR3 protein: CASSIGGGQETQYF. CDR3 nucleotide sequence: TGTGCCAGTAGTATCGGGGGGGGCCAAGAGACCCAGTACTTC.

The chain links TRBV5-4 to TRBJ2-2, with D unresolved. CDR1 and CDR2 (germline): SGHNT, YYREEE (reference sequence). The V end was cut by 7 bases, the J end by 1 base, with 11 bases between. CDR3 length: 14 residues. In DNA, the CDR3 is TGTGCCAGCCACCCAATAGAGAACACCGGGGAGCTGTTTTTT. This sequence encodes CASHPIENTGELFF.

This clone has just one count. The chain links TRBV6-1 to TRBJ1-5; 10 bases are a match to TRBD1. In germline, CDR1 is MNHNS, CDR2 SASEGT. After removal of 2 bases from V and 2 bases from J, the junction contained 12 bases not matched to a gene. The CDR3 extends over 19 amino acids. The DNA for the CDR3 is TGTGCCAGCAGTGAACAGGGACAGGGGTTCAGCTCGGGCAATCAGCCCCAGCATTTT. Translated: CASSEQGQGFSSGNQPQHF.

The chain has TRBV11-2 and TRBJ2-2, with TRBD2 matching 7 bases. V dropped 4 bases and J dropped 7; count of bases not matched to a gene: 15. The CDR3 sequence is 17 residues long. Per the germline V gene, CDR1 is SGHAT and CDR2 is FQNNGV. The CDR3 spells CASSSRLAKEGHGELFF. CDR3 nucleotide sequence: TGTGCCAGCAGCTCCCGACTAGCCAAAGAGGGGCACGGGGAGCTGTTTTTT. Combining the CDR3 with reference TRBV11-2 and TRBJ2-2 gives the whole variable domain EAGVAQSPRYKIIEKRQSVAFWCNPISGHATLYWYQQILGQGPKLLIQFQNNGVVDDSQLPKDRFSAERLKGVDSTLKIQPAKLEDSAVYLCASSSRLAKEGHGELFFGEGSRLTVL.

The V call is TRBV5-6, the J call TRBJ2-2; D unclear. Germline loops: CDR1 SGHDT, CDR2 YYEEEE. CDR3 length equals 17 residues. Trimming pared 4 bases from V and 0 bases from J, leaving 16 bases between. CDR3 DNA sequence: TGTGCCAGCAGCGAAACACCCACCCATTCGAACACCGGGGAGCTGTTTTTT. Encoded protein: CASSETPTHSNTGELFF. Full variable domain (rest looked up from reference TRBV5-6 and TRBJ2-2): DAGVTQSPTHLIKTRGQQVTLRCSPKSGHDTVSWYQQALGQGPQFIFQYYEEEERQRGNFPDRFSGHQFPNYSSELNVNALLLGDSALYLCASSETPTHSNTGELFFGEGSRLTVL.

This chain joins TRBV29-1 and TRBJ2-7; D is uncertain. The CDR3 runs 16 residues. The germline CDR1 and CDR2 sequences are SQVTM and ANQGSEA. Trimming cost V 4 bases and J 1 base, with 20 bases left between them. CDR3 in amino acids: CSVGWMRGMKSYEQYF. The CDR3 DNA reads TGCAGCGTTGGGTGGATGAGAGGCATGAAATCCTACGAGCAGTACTTC.

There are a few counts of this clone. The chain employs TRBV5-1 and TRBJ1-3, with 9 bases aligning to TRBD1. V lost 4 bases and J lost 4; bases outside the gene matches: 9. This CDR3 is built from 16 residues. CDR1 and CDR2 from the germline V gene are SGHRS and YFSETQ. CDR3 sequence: CASSRVTGGPGNTIYF. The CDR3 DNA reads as TGCGCCAGCAGCCGCGTAACAGGGGGCCCCGGAAACACCATATATTTT.

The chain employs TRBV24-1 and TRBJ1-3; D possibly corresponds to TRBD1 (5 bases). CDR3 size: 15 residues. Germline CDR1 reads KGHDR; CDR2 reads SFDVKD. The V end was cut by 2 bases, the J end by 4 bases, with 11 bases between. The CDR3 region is CATSDSRDGGNTIYF. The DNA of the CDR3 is TGTGCCACCAGTGATTCGAGGGACGGAGGAAACACCATATATTTT.

CDR3 loop: CASSLAYLRTLHF. The DNA for the CDR3 is TGTGCCAGCAGCTTAGCGTATCTGAGGACCCTCCACTTT. The V gene is TRBV11-3, the J gene TRBJ1-6; no clear D. The CDR3 runs 13 residues. The V gene's germline CDR1 is SGHNT and CDR2 YENEEA. V was pared by 1 base and J by 14 bases, with 12 bases between.

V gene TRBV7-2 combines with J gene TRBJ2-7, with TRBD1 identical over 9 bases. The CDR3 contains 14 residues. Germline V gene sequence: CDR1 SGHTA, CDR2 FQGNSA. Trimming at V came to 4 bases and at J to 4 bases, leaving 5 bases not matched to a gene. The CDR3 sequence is CASSWDRVIYEQYF. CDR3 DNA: TGTGCCAGCAGCTGGGACAGGGTGATATACGAGCAGTACTTC.

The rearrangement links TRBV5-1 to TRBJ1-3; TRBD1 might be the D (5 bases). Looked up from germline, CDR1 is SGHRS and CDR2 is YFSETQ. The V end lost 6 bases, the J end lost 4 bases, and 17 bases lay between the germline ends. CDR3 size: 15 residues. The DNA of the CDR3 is TGCGCCAGCATGGAAGGCGCAGGGTGGGGAAACACCATATATTTT. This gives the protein CASMEGAGWGNTIYF.

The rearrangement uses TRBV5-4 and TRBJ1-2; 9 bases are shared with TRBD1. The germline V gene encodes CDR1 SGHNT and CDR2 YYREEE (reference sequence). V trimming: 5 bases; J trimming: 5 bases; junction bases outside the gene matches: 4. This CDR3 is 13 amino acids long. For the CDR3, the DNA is TGTGCCAGCAGAAGGACAGGGGCGTATGGCTACACCTTC. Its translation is CASRRTGAYGYTF. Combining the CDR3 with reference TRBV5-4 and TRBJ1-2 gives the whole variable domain ETGVTQSPTHLIKTRGQQVTLRCSSQSGHNTVSWYQQALGQGPQFIFQYYREEENGRGNFPPRFSGLQFPNYSSELNVNALELDDSALYLCASRRTGAYGYTFGSGTRLTVV.